These 28 T cell receptor beta chains came from one sample sequenced in a study of CD8 T cells in ankylosing spondylitis. No antigen has been identified for these receptors. Findings and caveats of the study: Characteristic, it appeared, of ankylosing spondylitis blood was a TCR beta motif of eight highly homologous variants.

MiXCR, run by TCRdb on the 5' RACE reads, gives a single entry per CDR3 protein. The sample lists 700,000 to 850,000 distinct CDR3 sequences, 10% to 15% occurring once. Sample: blood, either unsorted or a sorted T cell fraction (not recorded which). These receptors all come from a male donor with ankylosing spondylitis.

The table lists this clonotype with many counts. In DNA, the CDR3 is TGTGCCAGCAGCGTCAGTAGACAGGGGGCGACGGATACGCAGTATTTT. Protein product: CASSVSRQGATDTQYF. The V gene is TRBV11-1, the J gene TRBJ2-3, with 10 bases aligning to TRBD1. Trimming took 5 bases from V and 6 from J; bases not matched to a gene: 11. The CDR3 sequence is 16 residues long. Germline CDR1 SGHAT, CDR2 FQDESV (reference sequence).

This clonotype was seen repeatedly, ten times or more. The CDR3 DNA follows: TGCAGCGTCCTAGAGGGGCCAGAGACCCAGTACTTC. Translating gives CSVLEGPETQYF. V gene TRBV29-1 combines with J gene TRBJ2-5; D possibly uses TRBD1 or TRBD2 (5 bases each). The CDR3 consists of 12 residues. The germline CDR1 and CDR2 sequences are SQVTM and ANQGSEA. V dropped 6 bases and J dropped 4 bases, with 12 bases sitting between them.

The chain has TRBV13 and TRBJ2-1, with D tentatively TRBD2 (6 bases). This CDR3 has 15 residues. Germline CDR1 and CDR2: PRHDT and FYEKMQ (reference sequence). The germline V and J ends were trimmed by 2 bases and 3 bases, with 11 bases remaining between them. As DNA, the CDR3 is TGTGCCAGCAGCTTAAGAGCGGGCAACTACAATGAGCAGTTCTTC. Protein: CASSLRAGNYNEQFF.

A few counts support this clonotype. This chain uses TRBV7-2 with TRBJ2-1, with 9 positions matching TRBD2. Germline V lookup: CDR1 SGHTA, CDR2 FQGNSA. The V gene end was trimmed by 5 bases and the J gene end by 3 bases; junction bases not matched to a gene: 8. The CDR3 totals 16 residues. The CDR3 nucleotides are TGTGCCAGCAGCCTAATAGCGGGAGCCCACTACAATGAGCAGTTCTTC. It codes for CASSLIAGAHYNEQFF.

The chain joins TRBV20-1 to TRBJ1-5; D not certain. This CDR3 spans 14 amino acids. V lost 3 bases and J 0 bases, leaving 9 bases between the germline ends. Germline V gene data show CDR1 as DFQATT and CDR2 as SNEGSKA (reference sequence). The CDR3 sequence is CSASLFYSNQPQHF. The CDR3 DNA is TGCAGTGCTAGTCTATTTTATAGCAATCAGCCCCAGCATTTT.

There are many counts of this clonotype. This chain connects TRBV20-1 to TRBJ2-7, with D maybe TRBD1 (6 bases). CDR3 size: 14 residues. The germline gives CDR1 DFQATT, CDR2 SNEGSKA (reference sequence). Trimming stripped 3 bases from V and 2 bases from J, with 14 bases between. The CDR3 sequence is CSASRQVSTYEQYF. CDR3 sequence (DNA): TGCAGTGCTAGCAGACAGGTTTCTACCTACGAGCAGTACTTC.

This clonotype was seen many times. The V and J genes are TRBV5-5 and TRBJ1-2, with TRBD1 matching over 7 bases. The V and J ends lost 4 bases and 4 bases, in that order; junction bases with no gene match: 10. Looked up from germline, CDR1 is SGHKS and CDR2 is YYEKEE (reference sequence). This CDR3 spans 15 amino acids. CDR3 coding DNA: TGTGCCAGCAGCACCGAACAGGGGATCGCCTATGGCTACACCTTC. The encoded protein is CASSTEQGIAYGYTF.

The V gene is TRBV24-1, the J gene TRBJ1-1, with a tentative D call TRBD1 (5 bases). Germline V gene lookup returns CDR1 KGHDR and CDR2 SFDVKD. This CDR3 contains 16 residues. Trimming took 0 bases from V and 5 from J, leaving 15 bases between them. CDR3 in DNA: TGTGCCACCAGTGATTTGCAAAAGGGGCCGGGGACTGAAGCTTTCTTT. Residues: CATSDLQKGPGTEAFF.

This clonotype has a handful of counts. The rearrangement links TRBV20-1 to TRBJ2-3; possibly TRBD1 or TRBD2 for D (5 bases each). Germline V gene data show CDR1 as DFQATT and CDR2 as SNEGSKA (reference sequence). The V end lost 5 bases, the J end lost 6 bases, and 12 bases lay between the germline ends. There are 12 residues in the CDR3. The chain's CDR3 is CSAGDLTDTQYF. CDR3 DNA: TGCAGTGCTGGGGACCTCACGGATACGCAGTATTTT.

At least ten counts were recorded for this clonotype. This chain connects TRBV12-3 or TRBV12-4 to TRBJ1-5; tentative D call: TRBD1 (5 bases). Trimming pared 4 bases from V and 6 bases from J, leaving 10 bases between. This CDR3 spans 13 amino acids. CDR3 residues: CASSSFGGQPQHF. Here the CDR3 DNA reads TGTGCCAGCAGTTCGTTCGGGGGTCAGCCCCAGCATTTT.

This clonotype occurred a few times. The J gene is TRBJ2-2, the V gene TRBV7-8; 9 bases are a match to TRBD2. The germline gives CDR1 SGHVS, CDR2 FQNEAQ. The ends lost 5 bases at V and 1 base at J; junction bases unmatched: 8. CDR3 length: 17 residues. This CDR3 reads CASSVRPSGMNTGELFF. CDR3 in DNA: TGTGCCAGCAGCGTACGCCCTAGCGGGATGAACACCGGGGAGCTGTTTTTT.

This clonotype was detected only a few times. The genes are TRBV7-9 and TRBJ2-7; D is uncertain. The CDR3 loop spans 11 amino acids. Trimming shortened V by 6 bases and J by 7 bases, and 10 bases separated the two germline ends. The germline CDR1 and CDR2 sequences are SEHNR and FQNEAQ (reference sequence). This CDR3 is CASSPLREQYF. Written as DNA, the CDR3 is TGTGCCAGCAGTCCCCTCCGGGAGCAGTACTTC.

A remark on this clonotype: Given a much more abundant clone one base away, this may be a read error. The V gene is TRBV29-1, the J gene TRBJ2-7, with D maybe TRBD1 (6 bases). Germline V gene lookup returns CDR1 SQVTM and CDR2 ANQGSEA. CDR3 length equals 13 residues. Here the CDR3 reads CSVEPGRGYGQYF. The DNA for the CDR3 is TGCAGCGTTGAACCGGGCAGGGGCTACGGGCAGTACTTC.

The V call is TRBV20-1, the J call TRBJ1-6, with 8 bases that match TRBD1. The V segment lost 5 bases and the J segment 8 bases; nucleotides outside the gene matches: 8. This CDR3 contains 14 residues. Germline V gene data show CDR1 as DFQATT and CDR2 as SNEGSKA (reference sequence). In DNA, the CDR3 is TGCAGTGCTGGACCGGGACAGGTTGATTCACCCCTCCACTTT. Amino acid sequence: CSAGPGQVDSPLHF.

The table lists this clonotype with many counts. This chain connects TRBV24-1 to TRBJ2-1; 9 bases are shared with TRBD1. With 3 bases clipped from V and 11 bases from J, the junction kept 7 bases outside the gene matches. This CDR3 has 14 amino acids. CDR1 is KGHDR, CDR2 SFDVKD, per germline. In DNA, the CDR3 is TGTGCCACCAGTGATCCGACCGGACAGGGGAAGCAGTTCTTC. It specifies CATSDPTGQGKQFF.

This sequence joins TRBV12-3 or TRBV12-4 and TRBJ2-7; 9 bases agree with TRBD1. The CDR3 sequence is 15 residues long. Losses at the gene ends were 6 bases for V and 5 bases for J; bases not matched to a gene: 11. CDR3 nucleotides: TGTGCCAGCAGCGGCGTGGACAGGGGCCTACACGAGCAGTACTTC. It yields the protein CASSGVDRGLHEQYF.

This clonotype was observed a few times. The rearrangement uses TRBV13 and TRBJ2-5; D uncertain. The V gene's germline CDR1 is PRHDT and CDR2 FYEKMQ (reference sequence). Trimming stripped 5 bases from V and 3 bases from J, with 19 bases between. The CDR3 runs 16 residues. CDR3 loop: CASSVSLESAKETQYF. DNA of the CDR3: TGTGCCAGCAGCGTATCCCTGGAGTCAGCTAAAGAGACCCAGTACTTC.

This clonotype was counted only a few times. The chain employs TRBV15 and TRBJ1-2; D gene unclear. The V gene lost 0 bases and the J gene lost 2 bases, with 10 bases spanning the gap. The CDR3 is 15 amino acids. The V gene's germline CDR1 is LNHNV and CDR2 YYDKDF (reference sequence). The CDR3 coding sequence is TGTGCCACCAGCAGAGATAGGGATTCCAACTATGGCTACACCTTC. Residues: CATSRDRDSNYGYTF.

This clonotype showed up just a few times. The rearrangement links TRBV27 to TRBJ1-6; 8 positions agree with TRBD1. The CDR3 loop spans 14 amino acids. Trimming at V came to 2 bases and at J to 10 bases, leaving 4 bases not matched to a gene. Germline V gene data show CDR1 as MNHEY and CDR2 as SMNVEV (reference sequence). DNA for the CDR3: TGTGCCAGCAGTTTACAGGGGGCTTGGTCACCCCTCCACTTT. Its translation: CASSLQGAWSPLHF.

CDR3 nucleotide sequence: TGTGCCAGCACCCGACTAGCGGGGTCTTACGAGCAGTACTTC. Translating it yields CASTRLAGSYEQYF. The rearrangement joins TRBV6-1 to TRBJ2-7; 11 bases line up with TRBD2. Germline V gives CDR1 MNHNS, CDR2 SASEGT. The CDR3 sequence is 14 residues long. Trimming removed 7 bases from V and 4 bases from J; junction bases left unmatched: 6.

This clonotype was detected a few times. V and J are TRBV20-1 and TRBJ1-1; D ambiguous. Germline V CDR1 and CDR2: DFQATT, SNEGSKA (reference sequence). The CDR3 loop spans 13 amino acids. The V gene lost 4 bases and the J gene lost 7 bases, with 16 bases spanning the gap. The CDR3 region has the DNA TGCAGTGCTACCGGGAGAGGTTCGAGTGAAGCTTTCTTT. Its translation: CSATGRGSSEAFF.

This clonotype has at least ten counts. This chain uses TRBV20-1 with TRBJ1-5; D uncertain. V was cut by 5 bases and J by 2 bases, with 10 bases left in between. CDR3 length equals 13 residues. Germline CDR1 and CDR2: DFQATT and SNEGSKA (reference sequence). CDR3 coding DNA: TGCAGTGCTGCTCCAATGGGCAATCAGCCCCAGCATTTT. Translated: CSAAPMGNQPQHF.

The V gene is TRBV10-3, the J gene TRBJ2-7, with unresolved D. The CDR3 sequence is 12 residues long. V lost 0 bases to trimming and J lost 6 bases, with 6 bases between them. Per the germline V gene, CDR1 is ENHRY and CDR2 is SYGVKD. DNA of the CDR3: TGTGCCATCAGTGAGTCTATTGTCGAGCAGTACTTC. It is translated as CAISESIVEQYF.

This clonotype came up many times. The chain uses TRBV7-2 and TRBJ1-2, with a weak D call TRBD1 (5 bases). The CDR3 consists of 13 residues. Trimming stripped 1 base from V and 8 bases from J, with 11 bases between. Germline V lookup: CDR1 SGHTA, CDR2 FQGNSA. The CDR3 reads CASSLGGSGGYTF. The CDR3, as DNA: TGTGCCAGCAGCTTAGGGGGCAGTGGGGGCTACACCTTC. The full variable domain, its missing parts supplied by reference TRBV7-2 and TRBJ1-2, is GAGVSQSPSNKVTEKGKDVELRCDPISGHTALYWYRQSLGQGLEFLIYFQGNSAPDKSGLPSDRFSAERTGGSVSTLTIQRTQQEDSAVYLCASSLGGSGGYTFGSGTRLTVV.

This clonotype was detected many times. The genes are TRBV7-2 and TRBJ2-7, with TRBD1 identical over 9 bases. V dropped 3 bases and J dropped 3; count of bases not matched to a gene: 3. The CDR3 is 14 residues long. Germline values: CDR1 SGHTA, CDR2 FQGNSA. DNA for the CDR3: TGTGCCAGCAGCTTTGGGACAGGGTTCTACGAGCAGTACTTC. It codes for CASSFGTGFYEQYF.

This clonotype was seen ten or more times. This chain joins TRBV12-3 or TRBV12-4 and TRBJ2-6; D perhaps matches TRBD2 (5 bases). The CDR3 runs 15 residues. V was cut by 2 bases and J by 1 base, with 6 bases left in between. The CDR3 region has the DNA TGTGCCAGCAGTTTACGGGGTTCTGGGGCCAACGTCCTGACTTTC. Translation gives CASSLRGSGANVLTF.

At least ten counts were recorded for this clonotype. The genes are TRBV7-2 and TRBJ2-5, with D possibly TRBD2 on 5 matching bases. The CDR3 is 15 residues long. CDR1 is SGHTA and CDR2 is FQGNSA in the germline V gene. The germline V and J ends were trimmed by 2 bases and 4 bases, with 14 bases remaining between them. CDR3 nucleotide sequence: TGTGCCAGCAGCTTATCCCCCGGGGTAAGAGAGACCCAGTACTTC. Protein: CASSLSPGVRETQYF.

For this clonotype: With a much larger clone just one base away, this may be a read error. V and J are TRBV29-1 and TRBJ2-5; D remains ambiguous. This CDR3 is 12 amino acids long. The germline CDR1 and CDR2 sequences are SQVTM and ANQGSEA. As DNA, the CDR3 is TGCAGCGTTGAGGGATCCCAAGAGACCCCGTACTTC. Its protein product is CSVEGSQETPYF.